Listed below are T cell receptor beta chains from one sample, sequenced in a study of T cell responses to AZD1222 COVID-19 vaccine. Using immunoSEQ multiplex PCR, the repertoire was profiled, and TCRdb retains in-frame clones only, with some absent. Of 250,000 to 300,000 clones listed, roughly 93% are singletons. The sequencing used peripheral blood, collected 28 days after the second AZD1222 dose. These receptors came from an adult who received the AZD1222 COVID-19 vaccine. Each CDR3 is given with its conserved first and last residue. D genes are given only for firm matches. Size is stated for part of the rows, as once, few or many counts, or as a class when the clone is expanded.

J gene,clone size,V gene,D gene,CDR3 protein,CDR3 DNA
TRBJ1-1,.,TRBV19,.,CASSAIQALNTEAFF,TGTGCCAGTAGTGCAATTCAGGCTTTGAACACTGAAGCTTTCTTT
TRBJ2-5,.,TRBV7-8,.,CASSSGAFWTQYF,TGTGCCAGCAGCTCCGGTGCCTTCTGGACCCAGTACTTC
TRBJ1-2,.,TRBV5-1,.,CASSPEGRGYTF,TGCGCCAGCAGCCCGGAGGGTAGGGGCTACACCTTC
TRBJ1-5,.,TRBV18,.,CASSFGQGTNQPQHF,TGTGCCAGCTCCTTCGGTCAGGGGACTAATCAGCCCCAGCATTTT
TRBJ2-7,.,TRBV19,.,CASRAGWGPSYEQYF,TGTGCCAGTAGAGCCGGGTGGGGGCCCTCTTACGAGCAGTACTTC
TRBJ2-2,few,TRBV7-3,.,CASSRAGGELFF,TGTGCCAGCAGCAGAGCCGGCGGGGAGCTGTTTTTT
TRBJ2-7,.,TRBV27,.,CASSFPLRVEQYF,TGTGCCAGCAGTTTTCCGTTGAGGGTCGAGCAGTACTTC
TRBJ1-5,.,TRBV19,TRBD1,CASRDAGTGGQPQHF,TGTGCCAGTAGGGACGCCGGGACAGGGGGCCAGCCCCAGCATTTT
TRBJ1-2,.,TRBV18,.,CASTVQGNYGYTF,TGTGCCAGCACCGTCCAGGGGAACTATGGCTACACCTTC
TRBJ1-1,.,TRBV7-8,.,CASSLQAGWDTEAFF,TGTGCCAGCAGCTTACAGGCAGGGTGGGACACTGAAGCTTTCTTT
TRBJ2-1,.,TRBV3-1/TRBV3-2,TRBD1,CASSQDGPGQGINEQFF,TGTGCCAGCAGCCAAGATGGTCCGGGACAGGGTATCAATGAGCAGTTCTTC
TRBJ1-5,once,TRBV13,.,CASSASQGQPQHF,TGTGCCAGCAGCGCATCTCAAGGTCAGCCCCAGCATTTT
TRBJ2-1,.,TRBV7-6,.,CASSLVRGIFGEQFF,TGTGCCAGCAGCTTAGTGCGGGGTATCTTTGGTGAGCAGTTCTTC
TRBJ2-7,.,TRBV30,.,CALSGPRYEQYF,TGTGCCTTGTCCGGGCCGCGGTACGAGCAGTACTTC
TRBJ1-2,.,TRBV19,TRBD1,CASSAGTGASINYGYTF,TGTGCCAGTAGTGCCGGGACAGGGGCTTCTATTAACTATGGCTACACCTTC
TRBJ2-7,.,TRBV29-1,TRBD2,CSVDGTSGGIEEQYF,TGCAGCGTTGACGGGACTAGCGGGGGAATTGAGGAGCAGTACTTC
TRBJ2-1,once,TRBV4-1,TRBD1,CASSQYLRTGEDEQFF,TGCGCCAGCAGCCAATACCTCAGGACAGGGGAGGATGAGCAGTTCTTC
TRBJ2-3,.,TRBV5-8,TRBD2,CASSFGGATDTQYF,TGTGCCAGCAGCTTCGGGGGGGCCACAGATACGCAGTATTTT
TRBJ1-4,.,TRBV3-1/TRBV3-2,TRBD1,CASSRQGRNEKLFF,TGTGCCAGCAGCCGACAGGGCCGGAATGAAAAACTGTTTTTT
TRBJ2-2,.,TRBV28,.,CASSYSPTGELFF,TGTGCCAGCAGTTACTCCCCCACCGGGGAGCTGTTTTTT
TRBJ2-3,.,TRBV6-5,TRBD2,CASRPQLAVTDTQYF,TGTGCCAGCAGACCCCAGCTAGCGGTAACCGATACGCAGTATTTT
TRBJ2-3,.,TRBV24-1,.,CATSDPSLGDTQYF,TGTGCCACCAGTGACCCTTCTCTGGGCGATACGCAGTATTTT
TRBJ2-7,.,TRBV28,.,CASSLRTNYEQYF,TGTGCCAGCAGTCTCCGGACTAACTACGAGCAGTACTTC
TRBJ1-3,.,TRBV19,.,CASSIARTGWMGNFGSDSGNTIYF,TGTGCCAGTAGTATAGCCCGAACGGGGTGGATGGGAAACTTTGGCTCCGACTCTGGAAACACCATATATTTT
TRBJ1-1,.,TRBV11-2,.,CASSLPGAGGTEAFF,TGTGCCAGCAGCCTCCCTGGGGCGGGGGGGACTGAAGCTTTCTTT
TRBJ2-7,.,TRBV10-3,TRBD1,CAISEQGAAYEQYF,TGTGCCATCAGCGAACAGGGGGCAGCCTACGAGCAGTACTTC
TRBJ2-1,.,TRBV2,TRBD1,CASSVGQGIEQFF,TGTGCCAGCAGTGTAGGACAGGGGATTGAGCAGTTCTTC
TRBJ1-5,.,TRBV19,.,CASSMGSQPQHF,TGTGCCAGTAGTATGGGGAGTCAGCCCCAGCATTTT
TRBJ1-2,once,TRBV20-1,.,CSLGANYGYTF,TGCAGCCTTGGGGCTAACTATGGCTACACCTTC
TRBJ2-1,.,TRBV5-5,.,CASSLVSGTDNEQFF,TGTGCCAGCAGCTTGGTTAGCGGAACAGACAATGAGCAGTTCTTC
TRBJ2-7,.,TRBV2,TRBD1,CASSVRRQGYEQYF,TGTGCCAGCAGTGTTCGGAGACAGGGCTACGAGCAGTACTTC
TRBJ1-6,.,TRBV5-1,.,CASSLGGRGNSPLHF,TGCGCCAGCAGCTTGGGAGGGCGCGGCAATTCACCCCTCCACTTT
TRBJ1-5,.,TRBV4-3,TRBD1,CASGTDEYQPQHF,TGCGCCAGCGGGACAGATGAATATCAGCCCCAGCATTTT
TRBJ1-5,.,TRBV7-9,TRBD1,CASSHGQGTYQPQHF,TGTGCCAGCAGCCACGGACAGGGCACCTATCAGCCCCAGCATTTT
TRBJ1-6,.,TRBV18,TRBD1,CASSPGQGNSPLHF,TGTGCCAGCTCACCTGGACAGGGGAACTCACCCCTCCACTTT
TRBJ1-2,.,TRBV18,TRBD1,CASSPVGTGTHGYTF,TGTGCCAGCTCACCAGTGGGGACAGGGACCCATGGCTACACCTTC
TRBJ1-1,.,TRBV3-1/TRBV3-2,TRBD1,CASSQGQGISEAFF,TGTGCCAGCAGCCAGGGACAGGGGATTTCTGAAGCTTTCTTT
TRBJ2-1,.,TRBV11-2,TRBD2,CASSLAGGAYNEQFF,TGTGCCAGCAGCTTGGCGGGAGGGGCCTACAATGAGCAGTTCTTC
TRBJ2-7,.,TRBV28,.,CASSRKGYEQYF,TGTGCCAGCAGCCGAAAAGGCTACGAGCAGTACTTC
TRBJ2-5,.,TRBV19,TRBD2,CASSIVASGQETQYF,TGTGCCAGTAGTATAGTGGCTAGCGGACAAGAGACCCAGTACTTC
TRBJ2-3,.,TRBV6-4,TRBD2,CASSDSRGGTDTQYF,TGTGCCAGCAGTGACTCGCGGGGGGGCACAGATACGCAGTATTTT
TRBJ2-2,.,TRBV3-1/TRBV3-2,TRBD2,CASSQGLAGGFANTGELFF,TGTGCCAGCAGCCAAGGGCTAGCGGGAGGGTTCGCGAACACCGGGGAGCTGTTTTTT
TRBJ2-7,.,TRBV7-8,.,CASSPGGGVGGFGEQYF,TGTGCCAGCAGCCCCGGAGGGGGGGTCGGGGGTTTCGGCGAGCAGTACTTC
TRBJ1-1,.,TRBV25-1,.,CASSEQNTEAFF,TGTGCCAGCAGTGAACAGAACACTGAAGCTTTCTTT
TRBJ2-7,.,TRBV6-5,.,CASSYDDGSYEQYF,TGTGCCAGCAGTTACGACGACGGGTCCTACGAGCAGTACTTC
TRBJ2-2,.,TRBV29-1,TRBD1,CSALGQGNTGELFF,TGCAGCGCCCTAGGACAGGGGAACACCGGGGAGCTGTTTTTT
TRBJ2-7,.,TRBV28,.,CASGYQYEQYF,TGTGCCAGCGGCTACCAATACGAGCAGTACTTC
TRBJ2-2,.,TRBV18,TRBD2,CASSPQLAGDATGELFF,TGTGCCAGCTCACCACAACTAGCGGGAGATGCCACCGGGGAGCTGTTTTTT
TRBJ1-6,.,TRBV3-1/TRBV3-2,.,CASSPSLGSPLHF,TGTGCCAGCAGCCCATCCTTGGGATCACCCCTCCACTTT
TRBJ1-2,.,TRBV9,.,CASSVEGRGNYGYTF,TGTGCCAGCAGCGTAGAAGGGAGAGGGAACTATGGCTACACCTTC
TRBJ1-5,.,TRBV9,.,CASSSGSLNQPQHF,TGTGCCAGCAGCTCGGGTTCACTCAATCAGCCCCAGCATTTT